Sequencing of this T cell receptor beta chain was carried out in a study of T cell repertoires in cytomegalovirus infection. Across the whole study: It was recently identified HLA-C-restricted and well-studied HLA-B-restricted CMV epitopes that the study used. Public TCR beta signatures were indicative of both CMV infection and a matching HLA type.

Whole-study results and caveats: Cumulative public TCR beta family frequency identified carriers of CMV plus the relevant HLA. Ex vivo, HLA-C-restricted CMV-specific TCR beta clonotypes prevailed over the rest of the response.

This clonotype appeared a few times. Its target is unknown. Germline CDR1 SEHNR, CDR2 FQNEAQ (reference sequence). With 4 bases removed from V and 7 bases from J, the gap between germline ends came to 10 bases. This CDR3 spans 12 amino acids. A single record per CDR3 protein comes from TCRdb applying MiXCR to the reads. The sample lists around 800,000 distinct CDR3 sequences; approximately 29% were seen once. V usage is TRBV7-9 and J usage is TRBJ1-2; D remains ambiguous. The sequencing used cultured CD8+ T cells from PBMCs, collected from culture after CMV antigen stimulation. The source is a human donor in good health (CMV status not recorded). Some clones in this sample may be carry-over from other donors' samples. CDR3 protein: CASSSLVGGYTF. The CDR3 nucleotides read TGTGCCAGCAGCTCCCTGGTGGGTGGCTACACCTTC.